The 25 T cell receptor beta chains reported below all come from one sample, sequenced in a study of blood T cell repertoires in COVID-19. The assay was immunoSEQ multiplex PCR, and TCRdb's table has in-frame clones only and misses some. This sample has 300,000 to 400,000 clones, with roughly nine tenths found just once. The specimen was PBMCs or T cells enriched from blood (not recorded which). The receptors originated from a woman aged 25 to 39 who had recovered from COVID-19.

This chain uses TRBV13 with TRBJ2-1; 12 bases fit TRBD2. Unmatched junction bases numbered 2, after V lost 5 bases and J lost 3 bases. Germline values: CDR1 PRHDT, CDR2 FYEKMQ (reference sequence). CDR3 length: 15 amino acids. The CDR3 loop is CASSGGLAGYNEQFF. Written as DNA, the CDR3 is TGTGCCAGCAGCGGGGGACTAGCGGGCTACAATGAGCAGTTCTTC.

In nucleotides, the CDR3 is TGTGCCATCAGTGTTGGGGACAGGCGTCTGAACACTGAAGCTTTCTTT. Translated, it gives CAISVGDRRLNTEAFF. V and J are TRBV10-3 and TRBJ1-1, with TRBD1 matching over 8 bases. This CDR3 is 16 amino acids long. The ends lost 4 bases at V and 0 bases at J; junction bases unmatched: 7. Germline CDR1 is ENHRY and CDR2 is SYGVKD.

Note on this clone: Other DNA sequences in the same sample also yield this CDR3. V is TRBV6-2 or TRBV6-3 and J is TRBJ1-2, with 7 bases aligning to TRBD1. Germline V gene lookup returns CDR1 MNHEY and CDR2 SVGEGT. The J segment lost 4 bases and the V segment lost 6 bases, leaving 8 bases of the junction unmatched. The CDR3 sequence is 14 residues long. The CDR3: CASSRTRDSYGYTF. As DNA, the CDR3 is TGTGCCAGCAGCCGAACCCGGGACAGCTATGGCTACACCTTC.

This clone was found a few times. The chain recombines TRBV30 with TRBJ2-2, with 7 bases that match TRBD1. The CDR3 is 13 amino acids. The germline V gene has CDR1 GTSNPN and CDR2 SVGIG (reference sequence). The CDR3 nucleotides are TGTGCGGGACAGAAGGGGTGGGCCGGGGAGCTGTTTTTT. As protein: CAGQKGWAGELFF.

The V gene is TRBV9, the J gene TRBJ2-2; 10 nucleotides line up with TRBD2. CDR1 SGDLS and CDR2 YYNGEE come from the germline V gene. With V trimmed by 0 bases and J by 4 bases, 3 bases remained unmatched. The CDR3 covers 16 residues. DNA of the CDR3: TGTGCCAGCAGCGTAGTAGCTAGCGGGGGCACCGGGGAGCTGTTTTTT. Protein product: CASSVVASGGTGELFF. Looking up the rest from reference TRBV9 and TRBJ2-2 gives the full variable domain: DSGVTQTPKHLITATGQRVTLRCSPRSGDLSVYWYQQSLDQGLQFLIQYYNGEERAKGNILERFSAQQFPDLHSELNLSSLELGDSALYFCASSVVASGGTGELFFGEGSRLTVL.

The chain links TRBV14 to TRBJ2-5; D remains ambiguous. This CDR3 comprises 13 residues. V was cut by 1 base and J by 4 bases, with 7 bases left in between. Germline CDR1 is SGHDN and CDR2 is FVKESK. CDR3 sequence reads: CASSQGSGETQYF. DNA for the CDR3: TGTGCCAGCAGCCAAGGGTCAGGAGAGACCCAGTACTTC. The entire variable domain, with the rest obtained from reference TRBV14 and TRBJ2-5, is as follows: EAGVTQFPSHSVIEKGQTVTLRCDPISGHDNLYWYRRVMGKEIKFLLHFVKESKQDESGMPNNRFLAERTGGTYSTLKVQPAELEDSGVYFCASSQGSGETQYFGPGTRLLVL.

The chain has TRBV6-4 and TRBJ1-2, with unresolved D. There are 14 residues in the CDR3. Trimming stripped 6 bases from V and 10 bases from J, with 21 bases between. Germline values: CDR1 MRHNA, CDR2 SNTAGT. This CDR3 is CASRFAGMNGDYTF. CDR3 bases: TGTGCCAGCAGATTTGCCGGGATGAACGGCGACTACACCTTC.

The V gene is TRBV19, the J gene TRBJ1-1, with 10 bases matching TRBD1. The junction had 11 bases not matched to a gene; V was cut back by 7 bases and J by 3 bases. The CDR3 has 16 residues. Germline V gene data show CDR1 as LNHDA and CDR2 as SQIVND (reference sequence). The CDR3 nucleotides read TGTGCCAGTAAAACCGGACAGGGGGGTTGGGACACTGAAGCTTTCTTT. Translating gives CASKTGQGGWDTEAFF. Based on the CDR3 plus reference TRBV19 and TRBJ1-1, the full variable domain is DGGITQSPKYLFRKEGQNVTLSCEQNLNHDAMYWYRQDPGQGLRLIYYSQIVNDFQKGDIAEGYSVSREKKESFPLTVTSAQKNPTAFYLCASKTGQGGWDTEAFFGQGTRLTVV.

This clone was seen only once. The V call is TRBV6-6, the J call TRBJ2-2, with D uncertain. There are 12 residues in the CDR3. Germline V gene lookup returns CDR1 MNHNY and CDR2 SVGAGI (reference sequence). V was pared by 5 bases and J by 3 bases, with 4 bases between. CDR3 region: CASSPHTGELFF. As DNA, the CDR3 is TGTGCCAGCAGTCCTCACACCGGGGAGCTGTTTTTT.

V gene TRBV4-3 combines with J gene TRBJ2-2, with 7 nucleotides matching TRBD2. J gave up 8 bases and V 3 bases, and 0 bases lay outside the gene matches. Germline V gene data show CDR1 as LGHNA and CDR2 as YSLEER. The CDR3 totals 12 residues. This CDR3 is CASSQGGGELFF. The CDR3 DNA sequence: TGCGCCAGCAGCCAGGGAGGGGGGGAGCTGTTTTTT.

V is TRBV15 and J is TRBJ2-7, with D unclear. This CDR3 region has 13 residues. CDR1 is LNHNV and CDR2 is YYDKDF in the germline V gene (reference sequence). The V and J ends lost 0 bases and 2 bases respectively, with 5 bases between them. The CDR3 region has the DNA TGTGCCACCAGCAGAGACAGGCCCTACGAGCAGTACTTC. The encoded protein is CATSRDRPYEQYF. Filled out from reference TRBV15 and TRBJ2-7, the complete variable domain reads DAMVIQNPRYQVTQFGKPVTLSCSQTLNHNVMYWYQQKSSQAPKLLFHYYDKDFNNEADTPDNFQSRRPNTSFCFLDIRSPGLGDTAMYLCATSRDRPYEQYFGPGTRLTVT.

The chain has TRBV18 and TRBJ1-3; the D gene is possibly TRBD1 (6 bases). The CDR3 sequence is 15 residues long. Germline CDR1 is KGHSH and CDR2 is LQKENI. The V end lost 3 bases, the J end lost 0 bases, and 9 bases lay between the germline ends. This CDR3 is CASSPGQPSGNTIYF. DNA for the CDR3: TGTGCCAGCTCACCCGGACAGCCCTCTGGAAACACCATATATTTT.

V is TRBV4-1 and J is TRBJ1-2; D gene unclear. Germline V lookup: CDR1 MGHRA, CDR2 YSYEKL. The CDR3 contains 12 residues. V was trimmed by 4 bases and J by 3 bases, leaving 6 bases between them. The CDR3 coding sequence is TGCGCCAGCAGCCGCCGAGACTATGGCTACACCTTC. This encodes CASSRRDYGYTF.

The chain couples TRBV7-6 to TRBJ2-7, with D perhaps matching TRBD1 (6 bases). Between the trimmed V and J ends, which lost 5 bases and 5 bases, there was a span of 16 bases. Germline V gene data show CDR1 as SGHVS and CDR2 as FNYEAQ. This CDR3 spans 14 amino acids. The CDR3 spells CASSMQGGRDEQYF. CDR3 DNA sequence: TGTGCCAGCAGCATGCAAGGGGGTCGAGACGAGCAGTACTTC. The whole variable domain, filled in from reference TRBV7-6 and TRBJ2-7, reads GAGVSQSPRYKVTKRGQDVALRCDPISGHVSLYWYRQALGQGPEFLTYFNYEAQQDKSGLPNDRFSAERPEGSISTLTIQRTEQRDSAMYRCASSMQGGRDEQYFGPGTRLTVT.

In this sample, this clone turned up a few times. This sequence joins TRBV7-9 and TRBJ2-7; the match to TRBD1 covers 9 bases. CDR1 is SEHNR, CDR2 FQNEAQ, per germline (reference sequence). This CDR3 has 14 residues. Germline trimming cut 5 bases from V and 3 bases from J; bases unmatched to any gene: 5. DNA for the CDR3: TGTGCCAGCAGCGGGGGACAGGGTGACTACGAGCAGTACTTC. Its protein is CASSGGQGDYEQYF.

The chain joins TRBV3-1 (or the pseudogene TRBV3-2) to TRBJ2-3; TRBD2 aligns across 9 bases. This CDR3 spans 17 amino acids. V was pared by 1 base and J by 2 bases, with 7 bases of the junction left unmatched. Per germline, CDR1 LGHDT and CDR2 YNNKEL (reference sequence). This chain's CDR3 is CASSQGLRGGYTDTQYF. The CDR3 DNA is TGTGCCAGCAGCCAAGGCTTGCGGGGGGGATACACAGATACGCAGTATTTT.

As concerns this clone: Other DNA sequences in this sample translate to the same CDR3. The rearrangement uses TRBV7-2 and TRBJ1-1, with TRBD1 as a possible D gene (5 bases). Germline lookup yields CDR1 SGHTA and CDR2 FQGNSA. V lost 6 bases to trimming and J lost 1 base, with 12 bases between them. The CDR3 contains 14 residues. CDR3 DNA sequence: TGTGCCAGCAGGGGAACCGGGGGGAACACTGAAGCTTTCTTT. It codes for CASRGTGGNTEAFF.

J is TRBJ1-1 and V is TRBV27, with a possible D match to TRBD1 (6 bases). This CDR3 has 14 amino acids. CDR1 is MNHEY and CDR2 is SMNVEV in the germline V gene (reference sequence). Deletions cut 7 bases from V and 4 bases from J, with 16 bases between. The CDR3: CASNSPRGGTEAFF. The CDR3 bases are TGTGCCAGCAATAGCCCCAGGGGCGGCACTGAAGCTTTCTTT.

The chain is built from TRBV11-3 and TRBJ2-5; 8 bases map to TRBD2. The CDR3 length is 16 residues. Trimming cost V 1 base and J 5 bases; bases outside gene matches: 9. Germline V gene data show CDR1 as SGHNT and CDR2 as YENEEA. The CDR3 bases are TGTGCCAGCAGCTTAGGACTCGGGGGGGCGAGGGAGACCCAGTACTTC. Its translation: CASSLGLGGARETQYF.

The CDR3 DNA reads TGTGCCACCAGTGAGAGTCCCCCCAGGGCCAAGTACAATGAGCAGTTCTTC. It is translated as CATSESPPRAKYNEQFF. V gene TRBV24-1 combines with J gene TRBJ2-1; a weak D match, TRBD1 (5 bases). The V end lost 4 bases, the J end lost 4 bases, and 19 bases lay between the germline ends. CDR3 length: 17 residues. Germline loops: CDR1 KGHDR, CDR2 SFDVKD.

The rearrangement links TRBV5-1 to TRBJ1-1; the D gene is possibly TRBD1 (6 bases). The CDR3 covers 15 residues. Germline CDR1 SGHRS, CDR2 YFSETQ. V gave up 3 bases and J gave up 6 bases, with 18 bases separating them. CDR3 bases: TGCGCCAGCAGCTCAGGGACAATTACGGTGGCTGAAGCTTTCTTT. Amino acid sequence: CASSSGTITVAEAFF.

The chain is built from TRBV18 and TRBJ2-2; 14 bases line up with TRBD2. Germline V CDR1 and CDR2: KGHSH, LQKENI. The ends lost 4 bases at V and 0 bases at J; junction bases unmatched: 13. This CDR3 contains 21 residues. Here the CDR3 reads CASSLSGTSGGFSANTGELFF. The CDR3 DNA follows: TGTGCCAGCTCACTATCCGGGACTAGCGGGGGCTTTTCCGCGAACACCGGGGAGCTGTTTTTT.

This chain links TRBV9 with TRBJ1-4, with 7 bases aligning to TRBD1. This CDR3 region has 15 residues. After removal of 3 bases from V and 8 bases from J, the junction contained 10 bases not matched to a gene. Germline loops: CDR1 SGDLS, CDR2 YYNGEE. The chain's CDR3 is CASSARTVQGEKLFF. The CDR3 DNA is TGTGCCAGCAGCGCCCGGACCGTACAGGGGGAAAAACTGTTTTTT.

This clone was observed a single time. The rearrangement joins TRBV2 to TRBJ2-5, with 7 bases identical to TRBD1. Germline CDR1 SNHLY, CDR2 FYNNEI. The V segment lost 7 bases and the J segment 5 bases; nucleotides outside the gene matches: 13. CDR3 length equals 15 residues. This CDR3 is CASTRDREVSETQYF. The CDR3 nucleotides read TGTGCCAGCACGCGTGACAGGGAAGTGAGTGAGACCCAGTACTTC. Filled out from reference TRBV2 and TRBJ2-5, the complete variable domain reads EPEVTQTPSHQVTQMGQEVILRCVPISNHLYFYWYRQILGQKVEFLVSFYNNEISEKSEIFDDQFSVERPDGSNFTLKIRSTKLEDSAMYFCASTRDREVSETQYFGPGTRLLVL.

This chain uses TRBV28 with TRBJ1-2; D call uncertain. Germline V gene data show CDR1 as MDHEN and CDR2 as SYDVKM. Trimming removed 10 bases from V and 4 bases from J, with 4 bases in between. The CDR3 totals 9 residues. The CDR3 DNA reads as TGTGCCACAGGCTATGGCTACACCTTC. As protein: CATGYGYTF.